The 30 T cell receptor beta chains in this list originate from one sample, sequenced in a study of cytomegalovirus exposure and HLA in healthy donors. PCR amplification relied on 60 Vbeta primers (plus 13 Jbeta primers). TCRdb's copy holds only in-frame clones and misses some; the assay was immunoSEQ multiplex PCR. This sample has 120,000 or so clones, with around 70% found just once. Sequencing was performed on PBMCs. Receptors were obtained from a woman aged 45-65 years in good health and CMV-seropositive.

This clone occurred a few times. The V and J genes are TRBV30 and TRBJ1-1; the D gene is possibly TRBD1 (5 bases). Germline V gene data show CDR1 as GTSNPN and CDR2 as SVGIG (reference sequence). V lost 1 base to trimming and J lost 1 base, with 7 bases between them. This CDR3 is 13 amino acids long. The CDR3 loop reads CAWSGQRNTEAFF. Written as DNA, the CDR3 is TGTGCCTGGAGTGGACAGAGGAACACTGAAGCTTTCTTT.

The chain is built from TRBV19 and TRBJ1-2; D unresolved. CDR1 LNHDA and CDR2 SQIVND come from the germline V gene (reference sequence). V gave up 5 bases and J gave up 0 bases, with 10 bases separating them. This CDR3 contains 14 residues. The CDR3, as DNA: TGTGCCAGTAGTCTAGGGCCCGCTAACTATGGCTACACCTTC. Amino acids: CASSLGPANYGYTF. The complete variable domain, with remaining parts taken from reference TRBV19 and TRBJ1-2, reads DGGITQSPKYLFRKEGQNVTLSCEQNLNHDAMYWYRQDPGQGLRLIYYSQIVNDFQKGDIAEGYSVSREKKESFPLTVTSAQKNPTAFYLCASSLGPANYGYTFGSGTRLTVV.

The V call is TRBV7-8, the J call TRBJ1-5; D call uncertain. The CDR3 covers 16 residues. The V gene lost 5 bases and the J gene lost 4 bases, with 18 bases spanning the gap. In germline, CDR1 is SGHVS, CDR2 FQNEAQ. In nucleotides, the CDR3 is TGTGCCAGCAGCCCTAAGGACGGGGAACCAAATCAGCCCCAGCATTTT. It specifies CASSPKDGEPNQPQHF.

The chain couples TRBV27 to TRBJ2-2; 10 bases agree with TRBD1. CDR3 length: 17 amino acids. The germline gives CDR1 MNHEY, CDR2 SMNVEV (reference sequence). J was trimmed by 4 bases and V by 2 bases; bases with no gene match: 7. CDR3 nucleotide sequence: TGTGCCAGCAGTTTACTTTTCGGGACAGGGGCCACCGGGGAGCTGTTTTTT. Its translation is CASSLLFGTGATGELFF.

The CDR3 bases are TGTGCCAGCCGGGACAGACCGAACACCGGGGAGCTGTTTTTT. Translated, it gives CASRDRPNTGELFF. The chain combines TRBV2 with TRBJ2-2, with 7 bases fitting TRBD1. V gave up 8 bases and J gave up 0 bases; unmatched junction bases: 3. The germline V gene has CDR1 SNHLY and CDR2 FYNNEI. This CDR3 has 14 amino acids.

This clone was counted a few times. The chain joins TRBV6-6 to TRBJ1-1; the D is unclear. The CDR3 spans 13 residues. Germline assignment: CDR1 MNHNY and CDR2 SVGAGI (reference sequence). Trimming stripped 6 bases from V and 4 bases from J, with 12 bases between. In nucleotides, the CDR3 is TGTGCCAGCAGCTCAATCGGGAGCACTGAAGCTTTCTTT. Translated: CASSSIGSTEAFF.

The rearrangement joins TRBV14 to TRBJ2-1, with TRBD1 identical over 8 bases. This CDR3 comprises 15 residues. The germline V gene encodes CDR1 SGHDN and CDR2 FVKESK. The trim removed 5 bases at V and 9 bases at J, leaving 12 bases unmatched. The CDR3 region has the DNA TGTGCCAGCAGCGCGAGGACAGGGTCGAGTACTGAGCAGTTCTTC. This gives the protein CASSARTGSSTEQFF.

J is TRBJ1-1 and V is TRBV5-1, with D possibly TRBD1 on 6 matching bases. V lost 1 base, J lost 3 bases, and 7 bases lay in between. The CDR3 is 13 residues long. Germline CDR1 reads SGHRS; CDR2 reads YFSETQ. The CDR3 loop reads CASSLRQDTEAFF. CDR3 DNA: TGCGCCAGCAGCTTGAGACAGGACACTGAAGCTTTCTTT.

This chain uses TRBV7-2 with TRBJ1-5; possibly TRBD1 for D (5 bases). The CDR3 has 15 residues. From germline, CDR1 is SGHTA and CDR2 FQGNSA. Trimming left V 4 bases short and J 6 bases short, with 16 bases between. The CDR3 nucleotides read TGTGCCAGCAGCTACTTAGATGGGGCAGGTCAGCCCCAGCATTTT. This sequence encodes CASSYLDGAGQPQHF.

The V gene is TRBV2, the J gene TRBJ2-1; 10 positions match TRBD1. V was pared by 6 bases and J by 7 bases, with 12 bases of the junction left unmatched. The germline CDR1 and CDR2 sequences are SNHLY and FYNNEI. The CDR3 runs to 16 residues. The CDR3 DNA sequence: TGTGCCAGCAGACCTCCGGGACAGGGGTATGTGAATGAGCAGTTCTTC. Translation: CASRPPGQGYVNEQFF.

The CDR3 DNA follows: TGTGCCAGCATCAAGCACAGGGGCCGGAATAGCAATCAGCCCCAGCATTTT. As protein: CASIKHRGRNSNQPQHF. The chain carries TRBV28 and TRBJ1-5; 7 bases map to TRBD1. This CDR3 has 17 amino acids. Germline lookup yields CDR1 MDHEN and CDR2 SYDVKM. With 7 bases clipped from V and 0 bases from J, the junction kept 12 bases outside the gene matches.

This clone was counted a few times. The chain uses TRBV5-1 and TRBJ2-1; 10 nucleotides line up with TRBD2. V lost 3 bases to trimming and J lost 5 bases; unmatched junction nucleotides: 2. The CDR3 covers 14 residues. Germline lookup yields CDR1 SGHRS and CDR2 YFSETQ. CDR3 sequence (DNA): TGCGCCAGCAGCTCCGGACTAGCGGACAATGAGCAGTTCTTC. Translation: CASSSGLADNEQFF.

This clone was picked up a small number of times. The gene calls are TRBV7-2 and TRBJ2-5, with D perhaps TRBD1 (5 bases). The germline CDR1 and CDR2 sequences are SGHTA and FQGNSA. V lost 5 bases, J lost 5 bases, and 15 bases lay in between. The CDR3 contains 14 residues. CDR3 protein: CASSPPRDPETQYF. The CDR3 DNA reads TGTGCCAGCAGCCCCCCCAGGGATCCGGAGACCCAGTACTTC.

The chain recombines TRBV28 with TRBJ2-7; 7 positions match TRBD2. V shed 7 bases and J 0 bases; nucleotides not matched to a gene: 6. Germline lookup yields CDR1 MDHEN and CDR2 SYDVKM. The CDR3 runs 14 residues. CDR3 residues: CASTGGSPSYEQYF. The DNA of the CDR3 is TGTGCCAGCACCGGGGGGTCCCCCTCCTACGAGCAGTACTTC.

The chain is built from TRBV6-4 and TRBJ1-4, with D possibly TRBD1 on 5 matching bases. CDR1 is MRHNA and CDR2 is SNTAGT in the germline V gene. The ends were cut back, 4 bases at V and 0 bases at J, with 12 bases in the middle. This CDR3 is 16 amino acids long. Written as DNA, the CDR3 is TGTGCCAGCAGTGTCGGAACCAGGGCAACTAATGAAAAACTGTTTTTT. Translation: CASSVGTRATNEKLFF.

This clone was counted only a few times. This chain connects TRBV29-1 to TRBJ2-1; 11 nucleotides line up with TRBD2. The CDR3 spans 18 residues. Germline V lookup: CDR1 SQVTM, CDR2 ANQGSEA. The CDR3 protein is CKVSSTSGRRGPYNEQFF. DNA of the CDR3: TGCAAAGTCTCATCTACTAGCGGGAGACGGGGTCCCTACAATGAGCAGTTCTTC.

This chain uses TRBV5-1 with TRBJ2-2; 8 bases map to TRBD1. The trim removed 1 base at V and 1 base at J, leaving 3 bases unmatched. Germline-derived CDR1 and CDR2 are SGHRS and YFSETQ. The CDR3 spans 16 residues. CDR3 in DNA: TGCGCCAGCAGCTTGAGGGGGACAGGGAACACCGGGGAGCTGTTTTTT. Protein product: CASSLRGTGNTGELFF.

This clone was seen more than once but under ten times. CDR3 sequence reads: CASSLRRQGAYGYTF. The CDR3 nucleotides read TGTGCCAGCAGTTTACGGAGACAGGGAGCCTATGGCTACACCTTC. The gene calls are TRBV28 and TRBJ1-2, with 7 bases lining up with TRBD1. Germline V CDR1 and CDR2: MDHEN, SYDVKM. This CDR3 is built from 15 residues. V shed 2 bases and J 4 bases; nucleotides not matched to a gene: 7.

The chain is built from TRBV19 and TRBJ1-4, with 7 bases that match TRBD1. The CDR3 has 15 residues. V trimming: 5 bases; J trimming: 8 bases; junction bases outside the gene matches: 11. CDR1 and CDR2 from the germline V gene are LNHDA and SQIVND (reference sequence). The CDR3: CASSAKQGFGEKLFF. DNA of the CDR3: TGTGCCAGTAGTGCAAAACAGGGGTTCGGGGAAAAACTGTTTTTT.

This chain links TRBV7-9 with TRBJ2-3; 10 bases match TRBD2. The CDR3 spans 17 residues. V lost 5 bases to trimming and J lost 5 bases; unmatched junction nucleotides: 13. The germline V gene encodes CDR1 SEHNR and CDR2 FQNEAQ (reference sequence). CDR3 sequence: CASSHRIGLAVEDTQYF. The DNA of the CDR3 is TGTGCCAGCAGCCATCGAATCGGACTAGCGGTAGAAGATACGCAGTATTTT.

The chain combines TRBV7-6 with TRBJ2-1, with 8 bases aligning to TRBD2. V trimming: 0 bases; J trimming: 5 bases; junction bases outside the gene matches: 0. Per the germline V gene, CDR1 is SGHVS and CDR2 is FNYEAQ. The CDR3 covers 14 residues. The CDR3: CASSLAAGDNEQFF. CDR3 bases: TGTGCCAGCAGCTTAGCAGCGGGGGACAATGAGCAGTTCTTC.

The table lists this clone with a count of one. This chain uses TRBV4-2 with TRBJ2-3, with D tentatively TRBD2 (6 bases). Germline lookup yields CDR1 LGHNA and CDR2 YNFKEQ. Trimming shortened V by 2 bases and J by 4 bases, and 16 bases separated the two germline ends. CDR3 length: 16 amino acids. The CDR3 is CASSQRSMTSSDTQYF. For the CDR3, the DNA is TGTGCCAGCAGCCAAAGGTCGATGACTAGTTCAGATACGCAGTATTTT.

This chain's CDR3 is CASSPTEGAYNEQFF. In DNA form, the CDR3 reads TGCGCCAGCAGCCCGACAGAGGGGGCCTACAATGAGCAGTTCTTC. This sequence joins TRBV5-1 and TRBJ2-1, with D possibly being TRBD1 (6 bases). Trimming stripped 4 bases from V and 2 bases from J, with 13 bases between. CDR1 is SGHRS, CDR2 YFSETQ, per germline. CDR3 length: 15 residues.

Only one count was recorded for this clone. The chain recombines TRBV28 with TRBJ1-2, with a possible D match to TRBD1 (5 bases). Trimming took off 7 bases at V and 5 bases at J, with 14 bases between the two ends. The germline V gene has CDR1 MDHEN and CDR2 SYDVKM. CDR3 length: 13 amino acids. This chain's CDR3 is CASTNQGLYGYTF. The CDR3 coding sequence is TGTGCCAGCACGAATCAGGGTTTGTATGGCTACACCTTC.

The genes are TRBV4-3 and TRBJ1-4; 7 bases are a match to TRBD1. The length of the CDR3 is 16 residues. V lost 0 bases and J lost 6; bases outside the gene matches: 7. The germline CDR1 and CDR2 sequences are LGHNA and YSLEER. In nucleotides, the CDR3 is TGCGCCAGCAGCCAAGATGGGCAGGGGGGTTATGAAAAACTGTTTTTT. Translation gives CASSQDGQGGYEKLFF.

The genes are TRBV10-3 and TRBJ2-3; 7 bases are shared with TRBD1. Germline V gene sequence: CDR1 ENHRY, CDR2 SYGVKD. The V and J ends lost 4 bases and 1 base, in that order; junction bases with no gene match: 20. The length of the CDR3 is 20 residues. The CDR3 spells CAISAQGQANNIKGTDTQYF. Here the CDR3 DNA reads TGTGCCATCAGTGCACAAGGACAGGCGAATAATATCAAGGGCACAGATACGCAGTATTTT.

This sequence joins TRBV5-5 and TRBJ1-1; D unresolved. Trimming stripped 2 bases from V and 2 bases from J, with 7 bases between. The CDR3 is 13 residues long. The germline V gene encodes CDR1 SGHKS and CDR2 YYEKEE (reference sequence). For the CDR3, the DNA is TGTGCCAGCAGCTTCACAGACAACACTGAAGCTTTCTTT. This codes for CASSFTDNTEAFF.

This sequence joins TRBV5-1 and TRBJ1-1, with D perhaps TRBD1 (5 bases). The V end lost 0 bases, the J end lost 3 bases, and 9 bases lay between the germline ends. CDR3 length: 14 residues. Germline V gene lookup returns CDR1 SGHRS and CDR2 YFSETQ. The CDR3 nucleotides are TGCGCCAGCAGCTTGGGTACAGGTTACACTGAAGCTTTCTTT. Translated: CASSLGTGYTEAFF.

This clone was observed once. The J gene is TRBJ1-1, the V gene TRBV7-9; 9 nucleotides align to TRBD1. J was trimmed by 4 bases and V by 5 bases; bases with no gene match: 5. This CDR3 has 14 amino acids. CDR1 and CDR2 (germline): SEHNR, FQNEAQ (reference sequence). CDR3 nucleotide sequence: TGTGCCAGCAGCAAGGGACAGGGTGGCACTGAAGCTTTCTTT. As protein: CASSKGQGGTEAFF. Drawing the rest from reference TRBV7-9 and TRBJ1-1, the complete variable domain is DTGVSQNPRHKITKRGQNVTFRCDPISEHNRLYWYRQTLGQGPEFLTYFQNEAQLEKSRLLSDRFSAERPKGSFSTLEIQRTEQGDSAMYLCASSKGQGGTEAFFGQGTRLTVV.

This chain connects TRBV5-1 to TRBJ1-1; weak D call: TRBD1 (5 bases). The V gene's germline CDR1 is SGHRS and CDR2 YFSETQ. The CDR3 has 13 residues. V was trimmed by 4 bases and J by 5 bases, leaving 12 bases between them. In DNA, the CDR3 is TGCGCCAGCAGCAATGGTGGGGGGACTGAAGCTTTCTTT. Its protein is CASSNGGGTEAFF.